The clone carrying this T cell receptor (beta chain) was seen many times. The TCR beta CDR3 regions underwent amplification from RNA transcripts. The library came from an HTBI-primed first-round RT-PCR and a second-round multiplex PCR. TCRdb ran MiXCR on the multiplex PCR reads and lists one entry per CDR3 protein. The sample carries about 640,000 distinct CDR3 sequences, approximately 39% recorded once. The data belong to a study of Graves' ophthalmopathy and Graves' hyperthyroidism. Trimming took 10 bases from V and 6 from J, leaving 19 bases between them. CDR1 is ENHRY and CDR2 is SYGVKD in the germline V gene. CDR3 size: 13 residues.

The chain is built from TRBV10-3 and TRBJ2-7, with TRBD1 as a possible D gene (7 bases). Sequenced: peripheral blood. This sequence was found in an adult man with Graves' ophthalmopathy. CDR3 amino acids: CATIDREAGEQYF. As DNA, the CDR3 is TGTGCCACCATTGACAGGGAAGCGGGCGAGCAGTACTTC.